The T cell receptor (beta chain) described here comes from a study of cytomegalovirus exposure and HLA in healthy donors (dated by TCRdb to between 2016 and 2019). About the investigation overall: In an earlier analysis of approximately 500 of the donors, approximately 300 Gb of sequence data and about 110 million unique TCR beta sequences from approximately 180 million T cells were reported. Roughly 300 gigabases of sequencing data and tens of millions of unique TCR sequences were included in an early release covering 500 to 750 HLA-typed donors. The genetic ancestry cluster associated with self-reported Caucasian donors included about 81% of the approximately 430 genotyped donors. The study was designed to test whether signatures of past pathogen exposure could be identified by cataloging public T cell receptors. Using immunosequencing, the study profiled T cell repertoires from about 610 subjects and related those repertoires to cytomegalovirus serostatus. Besides the first cohort of approximately 670 subjects, a separate validation cohort made up of roughly 120 different subjects was used. To predict cytomegalovirus infection status, the study brought together high-throughput TCR immunosequencing, statistical association of individual TCRs with disease status, and machine learning. In a later analysis, previously published TCR beta repertoires from 666 donors were re-analyzed and high-resolution HLA genotyping was added so that TCR occurrence patterns could be studied. Rather than using new phenotypic data, the later analysis identified candidate immune exposures from TCR beta sequences and from how often those sequences occurred across donors. An earlier analysis of some 600 of the donors applied high-throughput TCR beta sequencing to assess whether each TCR beta V gene segment acted as functional or pseudogenic. Donor age, sex, ethnicity and CMV serostatus were compiled alongside the repertoire data. A later genetic analysis used genome-wide SNP genotypes for about 55% of the 666 donors, treating that subset as a discovery cohort. All discovery cohort repertoires had been generated on a single sequencing platform. HLA typing covered class I and class II loci at four-digit resolution. The number of typed donors differed by locus: roughly 620-630 for A, B, C, DRB1 and DQB1; 522 for DQA1; roughly 600 for DPA1; and 450 to 480 for DPB1. Four or five DR-DQ haplotypes were handled as single units for association and clustering because linkage in the cohort was strong. Across approximately 400 genotyped donors of the cohort, an average of approximately 220,000 unique TCR beta nucleotide sequences per donor were sequenced, and roughly 20% of those sequences were non-productive.

Library method: the immunoSEQ multiplex PCR assay. The multiplex PCR relied on a mix of 60 forward primers for TCR Vbeta segments and 13 reverse primers for TCR Jbeta segments. Amplification of the CDR3 region of rearranged TCR beta genes was performed with a multiplex PCR assay on genomic DNA. The Illumina HiSeq System was used to sequence the amplified TCR beta libraries as 87-base-pair reads. On the authors' methods: A later analysis counted approximately 74 million unique TCR beta chains across the 550 to 750 repertoires, and some 11 million of these chains were shared by at least two donors. A nearest-neighbor algorithm error-corrected the raw reads and collapsed the reads into unique sequences, merging closely related sequences to remove PCR and sequencing errors. CDR3 sequences were aligned to IMGT reference sequences to assign V, D and J gene segments. For a sequence to be retained, at least a six-nucleotide match to both a V gene segment and a J gene segment was required. A rearrangement counted as productive if the CDR3 had no stop codons and remained in frame with V and J, and every other rearrangement counted as non-productive. CDR3 was defined by IMGT convention, running from the second conserved V-encoded cysteine to the conserved J-encoded phenylalanine. In an earlier analysis of around 570 of the donors, sequences lacking an unambiguous match to a single V gene segment were excluded. An earlier analysis of almost 600 of the donors classified V segments as functional when productive rearrangements were above 56.7% and as segregating when the standard deviation between donors was above 5%. A statistical classification framework was built to diagnose cytomegalovirus status from the catalog of TCR beta chain sequences. In a later analysis, TCR nucleotide sequences were compared against IMGT/GENE-DB human TR gene sequences so that V and J genes could be assigned. Using the TCRdist pipeline, a later analysis assigned CDR3 sequences along with most-parsimonious VDJ recombination scenarios. In a later analysis, every TCR beta chain was defined by the combination of its CDR3 amino acid sequence and its V-gene family, and reads without a unique V-gene family were dropped. To address suspected cross-contamination and a sequencing artifact, a later analysis removed a few hundred highly shared, low-generation-probability nucleotide sequences. For each public chain, a later analysis derived a clonal expansion index from normalized ranks of inferred template counts within each repertoire. In a later analysis, generation probabilities were computed with a VDJ recombination model fitted to out-of-frame rearrangements, and the resulting probabilities were checked against IGoR. A later analysis scored TCR-TCR, TCR-HLA and TCR-CMV co-occurrence with hypergeometric tests, applying a repertoire-size bias correction to TCR pairs. A later analysis estimated false discovery rates by permuting HLA or CMV assignments 20 times. A later analysis grouped co-occurring TCRs with DBSCAN, adding TCRdist sequence similarity when clustering within HLA-allele-positive subsets. Repertoires with fewer than 30,000 or more than 120,000 public chains, plus five repertoires with anomalous nucleotide sharing, were excluded from co-occurrence clustering. Drawn from immuneACCESS, this table holds only the in-frame rearrangements with V and J called that TCRdb kept. Clones are partly lost; checked studies trace under half to an unresolved V gene and leave the rest unexplained. The V and J calls and the clone size are those of that table, but D and trimming were determined from the DNA. The sample has 150,000 or so clones on record, 80% of them singletons. The ten most abundant clones make up 2% to 2.5% of the sample.

The cohort comprised several hundred healthy bone marrow donors. Cohort members were all nominally healthy when sampled, although unrecorded immune exposures were likely present. The donor tested CMV seronegative, placing the donor among the roughly 350 seronegative members of the cohort. Every donor gave a peripheral blood sample, and the peripheral blood mononuclear cells from that sample were used for TCR beta sequencing. Genomic DNA extraction from the blood cell samples was performed with the Qiagen DNeasy Blood Extraction Kit. The CDR3, cysteine through phenylalanine, is 16 amino acids long. Only the CDR3 DNA stays, 48 bases, in frame from base 1. Comments on this clone: The antigen it recognizes is unknown. No clone much larger than this one lies a single base away; base qualities are absent.

The research as a whole found: Strong co-occurrence of HLA alleles, especially DR and DQ, made assigning TCR associations to individual alleles difficult. A total of around 150 TCR beta chains were listed by the study as associated with cytomegalovirus. In a later analysis, several top co-occurrence clusters were reported to appear linked to parvovirus B19, influenza, CMV and Epstein-Barr virus. A later genetic analysis reported fewer N-insertions in productive TCRs among donors in an Asian-associated ancestry cluster than the roughly 700-donor mean. According to a later analysis, TCR association rates differed among HLA loci, with DRB1 alleles showing the most associated TCRs and HLA-C alleles showing the fewest. The 87-base-pair reads could not distinguish some IMGT-functional V segments, including TRBV6-2 and TRBV6-3, so those segments were excluded. A further reported finding was that TCR beta sequences accurately predicted the HLA-A and HLA-B alleles for most subjects in the first cohort. According to the authors, the approach could potentially be generalized to other disease states and immunological phenotypes. Linkage disequilibrium might explain the correlated functional status among segregating V segments, but an unknown experimental factor could not be excluded. A later analysis found that HLA-associated TCR beta chains were more clonally expanded and had lower generation probabilities than equally common non-associated chains. Sequencing depth was assumed to be roughly uniform across donors in the presence/absence analyses, though that assumption may not hold. V-gene and J-gene trimming of TCR beta chains was associated with a missense DCLRE1C variant in a later genetic analysis, and the association was replicated in an independent cohort. Specific HLA alleles were associated with 15,000 to 20,000 TCR beta sequences at a false discovery rate of 0.05 in a later analysis. Because counts were too low, seventeen rarely observed V segments, including chromosome 9 orphons, were excluded from the earlier analysis of around 640 of the donors. A cluster of highly shared sequence variants was judged likely to represent a technical artifact of the sequencing pipeline. Immune exposure information for the cohort was limited to CMV serostatus. Cytomegalovirus status was reported to be diagnosed by the classifier with high specificity and sensitivity in both the original and validation cohorts. Because some donors lacked HLA typing at each locus, the association tests relied only on the typed subset. In an earlier analysis of more than 450 of the donors, most TCR beta V segments were observed in productive rearrangements about 87% or about 30% of the time, broadly matching IMGT annotations. A later analysis found that most CMV-associated TCR beta chains appeared HLA-restricted, with HLA associations seemingly driven largely by CMV exposure. Three of the identified cytomegalovirus-associated TCR beta chains were confirmed in vitro to be specific for cytomegalovirus antigens. While some public TCRs were present in many individuals, most TCR sequences turned up only very rarely across donors. In this cohort, only TCR beta chains were sequenced, and detectable features were limited by the absence of alpha or paired-chain data.

This sequence was found in a man aged 45-65 years in good health and CMV-seronegative. The V and J segments used are TRBV7-5 and TRBJ2-7; TRBD2 is the table's D call, not checked against the DNA. TRBV7-5 is annotated as a pseudogene. Sequences were obtained from PBMCs. The CDR3 protein sequence reads: CVRSSAEKEVPYEQYF. The DNA sequence is as follows: TGTGTCAGAAGCTCCGCGGAGAAGGAGGTCCCGTACGAGCAGTACTTC.